This T cell receptor beta chain was obtained from a study of T cells in Graves' hyperthyroidism and ophthalmopathy. V lost 5 bases and J lost 7; bases outside the gene matches: 7. Germline CDR1 is DFQATT and CDR2 is SNEGSKA (reference sequence). The CDR3 runs to 13 residues. TCR beta CDR3 regions were amplified from RNA. Carried out on the TCR CDR3, a first-round RT-PCR used the HTBI primer set. TCRdb re-analysed the multiplex PCR reads in MiXCR, keeping a single row per CDR3 protein. The profile covers hundreds of thousands of distinct CDR3 sequences, with 13% to 15% appearing a single time and approximately 12% taken by the ten largest. At least ten counts were recorded for this clonotype.

The chain is built from TRBV20-1 and TRBJ1-5, with 8 positions matching TRBD1. The sample comprised blood. The receptor was derived from a woman aged 45-59 years with Graves' ophthalmopathy. This CDR3 reads CSALGTGGQPQHF. As DNA, the CDR3 is TGCAGTGCTCTCGGGACAGGCGGCCAGCCCCAGCATTTT.